In its sample, the clone carrying this T cell receptor beta chain was seen once. The target antigen is unknown. Those who donated were healthy bone marrow donors. PCR amplification relied on 60 Vbeta primers (plus 13 Jbeta primers). Method: immunoSEQ multiplex PCR; TCRdb's copy keeps in-frame clones and lacks some. The sample has roughly 100,000 clones; around four fifths are singletons. CDR1 and CDR2 from the germline V gene are SGHAT and FQNNGV. The CDR3 is made up of 15 amino acids. Trimming left V 0 bases short and J 5 bases short, with 11 bases between. The sample is drawn from a study of cytomegalovirus exposure and HLA in healthy donors. General study findings and limits: Rare TCR sequences dominated, though some public TCRs recurred in many donors. An Asian-associated ancestry cluster reportedly showed fewer N-insertions than the approximately 700-donor mean in a later analysis. Owing to their indistinguishability, certain V segments, notably TRBV6-2 and TRBV6-3, were excluded.

The receptor was derived from a man aged 45-60 years in good health and CMV-seronegative. Material for sequencing was PBMCs. This chain links TRBV11-2 with TRBJ1-5; D gene unclear. CDR3 sequence: CASSLDRVGYQPQHF. The CDR3 DNA follows: TGTGCCAGCAGCTTAGATCGGGTCGGCTATCAGCCCCAGCATTTT. Combining the CDR3 with reference TRBV11-2 and TRBJ1-5 gives the whole variable domain EAGVAQSPRYKIIEKRQSVAFWCNPISGHATLYWYQQILGQGPKLLIQFQNNGVVDDSQLPKDRFSAERLKGVDSTLKIQPAKLEDSAVYLCASSLDRVGYQPQHFGDGTRLSIL.